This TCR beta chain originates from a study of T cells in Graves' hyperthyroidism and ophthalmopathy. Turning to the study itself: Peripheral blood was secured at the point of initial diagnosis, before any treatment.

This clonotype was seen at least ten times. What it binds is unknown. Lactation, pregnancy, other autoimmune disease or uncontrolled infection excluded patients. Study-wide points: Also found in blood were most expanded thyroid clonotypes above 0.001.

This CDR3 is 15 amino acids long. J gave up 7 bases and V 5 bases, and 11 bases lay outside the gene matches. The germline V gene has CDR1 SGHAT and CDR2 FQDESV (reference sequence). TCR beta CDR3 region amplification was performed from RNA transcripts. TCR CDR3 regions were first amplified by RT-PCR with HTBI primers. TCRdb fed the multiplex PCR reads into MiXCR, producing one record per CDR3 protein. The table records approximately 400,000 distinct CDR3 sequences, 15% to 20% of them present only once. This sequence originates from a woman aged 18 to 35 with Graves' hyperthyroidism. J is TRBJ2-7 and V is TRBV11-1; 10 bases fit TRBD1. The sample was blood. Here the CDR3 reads CASSPRTGGLGEQYF. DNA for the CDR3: TGTGCCAGCAGCCCCAGGACAGGGGGTTTAGGGGAGCAGTACTTC.